The 5 T cell receptor beta chains below all came from one sample that was sequenced in a study of T cells in women clearing cervical HPV infection. Clones were sequenced by immunoSEQ multiplex PCR, and TCRdb holds only the in-frame ones, with some missing. The listing contains fewer than 30,000 clones. Source material: blood buffy coat. The receptor source for this set is a woman between 18 and 70 years old with a cervical HPV16 infection that either progressed to CIN3+ or cleared (not recorded which).

As to this clone: The read gets to within 3 residues of the CDR3 end, and the germline J gene fills in the rest. Other DNA sequences of this sample code for an identical CDR3. This rearrangement joins TRBV5-4 to TRBJ2-4; D possibly corresponds to TRBD1 (5 bases). The CDR3 loop spans 13 amino acids. Germline CDR1 reads SGHNT; CDR2 reads YYREEE (reference sequence). Trimming removed 3 bases from V and 7 bases from J, with 11 bases in between. The part of the CDR3 DNA that was read is TGTGCCAGCAGCTCCGACAGAGCGAACATT. Amino acid sequence: CASSSDRANI. The whole CDR3 protein is CASSSDRANIQYF.

About this clone: The CDR3 extends 3 residues past the end of the read, so its final part is completed from the germline J gene. This chain connects TRBV2 to TRBJ1-4; D is unresolved. V lost 3 bases and J 4 bases, leaving 9 bases between the germline ends. CDR1 and CDR2 from the germline V gene are SNHLY and FYNNEI. CDR3 size: 14 residues. Here the CDR3 reads CASSDWQVNEKLFF. The CDR3 bases that were read are TGTGCCAGCAGTGACTGGCAGGTTAATGAAAAA.

About this clone: The read terminates 3 residues ahead of where the CDR3 ends, so the germline J gene completes it. This chain connects TRBV29-1 to TRBJ2-3, with D maybe TRBD2 (5 bases). Germline V lookup: CDR1 SQVTM, CDR2 ANQGSEA. The CDR3 extends over 13 amino acids. Trimming took off 7 bases at V and 4 bases at J, with 15 bases between the two ends. CDR3 DNA, as far as it was read: TGCAGCGGGGAGCGGAGTTCTGCAGATACG. Its translation is CSGERSSADT. The entire CDR3 protein is CSGERSSADTQYF.

With regard to this clone: The missing CDR3 end, 3 residues past where the read stops, is filled in from the germline J gene. The chain is built from TRBV20-1 and TRBJ2-2; 11 nucleotides agree with TRBD2. Germline trimming cut 2 bases from V and 1 base from J; bases unmatched to any gene: 6. CDR3 length: 17 residues. Germline CDR1 DFQATT, CDR2 SNEGSKA (reference sequence). The covered CDR3 bases are TGCAGTGCTAGACCTACTAGCGGGAGTCAGAACACCGGGGAG. The encoded protein is CSARPTSGSQNTGE. The full CDR3 sequence reads CSARPTSGSQNTGELFF.

A note on this clone: The read stops 3 residues short of the end of the CDR3; the missing end is completed from the germline J gene. V gene TRBV20-1 combines with J gene TRBJ1-2; D gene ambiguous. Per the germline V gene, CDR1 is DFQATT and CDR2 is SNEGSKA (reference sequence). Trimming shortened V by 5 bases and J by 5 bases, and 9 bases separated the two germline ends. The CDR3 has 11 residues. The sequenced part of the CDR3 DNA is TGCAGTGCTTTTAAAGCGTATGGC. Amino acids: CSAFKAYG. The CDR3 in full is CSAFKAYGYTF.